What follows are 32 T cell receptor beta chains derived from one specimen sequenced in a study of siplizumab effects on memory and regulatory T cells. The method was immunoSEQ multiplex PCR; TCRdb's version includes in-frame clones alone and lacks a portion of them. This table holds fewer than 60,000 clones, over 85% found once. The sequencing sample was made of CD8+ T cells sorted from blood. These receptors were obtained from a human donor in good health.

The chain uses TRBV27 and TRBJ2-7, with D possibly TRBD1 on 6 matching bases. Per the germline V gene, CDR1 is MNHEY and CDR2 is SMNVEV (reference sequence). This CDR3 is built from 13 residues. The DNA for the CDR3 is TGTGCGGCTGGGACACCCTGGGCCTACGAGCAGTACTTC. This gives the protein CAAGTPWAYEQYF.

The chain is built from TRBV6-5 and TRBJ2-1; no reliable D call. The V gene lost 4 bases and the J gene lost 0 bases, with 7 bases spanning the gap. Germline CDR1 reads MNHEY; CDR2 reads SVGAGI. The CDR3 is 14 amino acids. As DNA, the CDR3 is TGTGCCAGCAGTTTGGGTGACTCCTACAATGAGCAGTTCTTC. Translating gives CASSLGDSYNEQFF.

J is TRBJ1-1 and V is TRBV4-1, with TRBD1 as a possible D gene (6 bases). The CDR3 has 15 residues. Germline loops: CDR1 MGHRA, CDR2 YSYEKL. The germline V and J ends were trimmed by 1 base and 0 bases, with 9 bases remaining between them. The CDR3 spells CASSQGEGVNTEAFF. DNA of the CDR3: TGCGCCAGCAGCCAAGGGGAGGGGGTGAACACTGAAGCTTTCTTT.

This clone was picked up one time. The genes are TRBV7-3 and TRBJ2-7; the D gene could be TRBD1 or TRBD2 (6 bases each). The CDR3 is made up of 15 amino acids. V was cut by 5 bases and J by 2 bases, with 16 bases left in between. Germline V gene lookup returns CDR1 SGHTA and CDR2 FQGTGA. For the CDR3, the DNA is TGTGCCAGCAGCCCGGCCGGGGGCATCGCCTACGAGCAGTACTTC. The encoded protein is CASSPAGGIAYEQYF.

V is TRBV11-2 and J is TRBJ2-3; D not resolved. Germline V gene data show CDR1 as SGHAT and CDR2 as FQNNGV. V lost 4 bases, J lost 2 bases, and 13 bases lay in between. The CDR3 sequence is 15 residues long. The CDR3 nucleotides read TGTGCCAGCAGCTCTTTATCCGCAACCACAGATACGCAGTATTTT. Its protein product is CASSSLSATTDTQYF. Together with reference TRBV11-2 and TRBJ2-3, the CDR3 gives the full variable domain: EAGVAQSPRYKIIEKRQSVAFWCNPISGHATLYWYQQILGQGPKLLIQFQNNGVVDDSQLPKDRFSAERLKGVDSTLKIQPAKLEDSAVYLCASSSLSATTDTQYFGPGTRLTVL.

This chain connects TRBV5-1 to TRBJ1-6, with D possibly TRBD1 on 6 matching bases. The CDR3 totals 16 residues. Trimming shortened V by 3 bases and J by 11 bases, and 21 bases separated the two germline ends. Germline CDR1 and CDR2: SGHRS and YFSETQ. In DNA, the CDR3 is TGCGCCAGCAGCTGGAGCTCGACAGGCCCGGGAACACCCCTCCACTTT. Amino acids: CASSWSSTGPGTPLHF. The complete variable domain, with remaining parts taken from reference TRBV5-1 and TRBJ1-6, reads KAGVTQTPRYLIKTRGQQVTLSCSPISGHRSVSWYQQTPGQGLQFLFEYFSETQRNKGNFPGRFSGRQFSNSRSEMNVSTLELGDSALYLCASSWSSTGPGTPLHFGNGTRLTVT.

The chain joins TRBV28 to TRBJ2-1, with 10 positions matching TRBD2. The junction had 6 bases not matched to a gene; V was cut back by 5 bases and J by 2 bases. From germline, CDR1 is MDHEN and CDR2 SYDVKM. This CDR3 region has 16 residues. The CDR3, as DNA: TGTGCCAGCAGTAAGACCCTAGCGGGAGCCTACAATGAGCAGTTCTTC. This gives the protein CASSKTLAGAYNEQFF.

The chain is built from TRBV7-9 and TRBJ2-7, with 11 nucleotides matching TRBD2. The V gene's germline CDR1 is SEHNR and CDR2 FQNEAQ (reference sequence). The CDR3 sequence is 16 residues long. Unmatched junction bases numbered 7, after V lost 3 bases and J lost 3 bases. CDR3 sequence (DNA): TGTGCCAGCAGCTTTCTAGCGGGAGGCCTCCACTACGAGCAGTACTTC. Translated: CASSFLAGGLHYEQYF.

The rearrangement joins TRBV7-9 to TRBJ1-1, with TRBD1 matching 10 bases. J was trimmed by 0 bases and V by 7 bases; bases with no gene match: 2. The CDR3 runs to 14 residues. Looked up from germline, CDR1 is SEHNR and CDR2 is FQNEAQ (reference sequence). The CDR3, as DNA: TGTGCCAGCAAGACAGGGGGCTTGAACACTGAAGCTTTCTTT. Its protein is CASKTGGLNTEAFF.

CDR3 sequence reads: CASGPGDRETNTIYF. CDR3 in DNA: TGTGCCAGCGGACCTGGGGACAGAGAAACAAACACCATATATTTT. The chain joins TRBV7-3 to TRBJ1-3, with 7 nucleotides matching TRBD1. The CDR3 loop spans 15 amino acids. V was pared by 8 bases and J by 6 bases, with 13 bases of the junction left unmatched. CDR1 SGHTA and CDR2 FQGTGA come from the germline V gene.

This chain joins TRBV12-5 and TRBJ2-1; TRBD2 matches 12 bases. Germline CDR1 and CDR2: LGHNT and FRNRAP. The CDR3 loop spans 18 amino acids. After removal of 1 base from V and 7 bases from J, the junction contained 11 bases not matched to a gene. CDR3 in amino acids: CASGLDPPVTSGGNEQFF. CDR3 nucleotide sequence: TGTGCTAGTGGTTTGGACCCGCCGGTGACTAGCGGGGGTAATGAGCAGTTCTTC.

The chain recombines TRBV7-3 with TRBJ1-1; the D gene is possibly TRBD1 (6 bases). The CDR3 is made up of 14 amino acids. Germline V gives CDR1 SGHTA, CDR2 FQGTGA. Trimming left V 2 bases short and J 1 base short, with 8 bases between. The CDR3 region is CASSLLGQNTEAFF. DNA for the CDR3: TGTGCCAGCAGCTTATTGGGACAGAACACTGAAGCTTTCTTT.

The rearrangement joins TRBV19 to TRBJ2-5; D not resolved. The germline V gene has CDR1 LNHDA and CDR2 SQIVND (reference sequence). This CDR3 is built from 13 residues. Trimming removed 3 bases at V and 7 bases at J, with 12 bases between. The chain's CDR3 is CASSILGGGTQYF. In DNA, the CDR3 is TGTGCCAGTAGTATTCTCGGCGGTGGGACCCAGTACTTC.

The V gene is TRBV4-1, the J gene TRBJ2-1; a weak D match, TRBD2 (6 bases). Germline V lookup: CDR1 MGHRA, CDR2 YSYEKL. This CDR3 region has 17 residues. The ends were cut back, 1 base at V and 4 bases at J, with 17 bases in the middle. The CDR3 sequence: CASSQVSHYSGYNEQFF. The DNA for the CDR3 is TGCGCCAGCAGCCAAGTGTCCCATTACAGCGGGTACAATGAGCAGTTCTTC.

V gene TRBV6-6 combines with J gene TRBJ1-1, with 7 positions matching TRBD1. The J segment lost 7 bases and the V segment lost 6 bases, leaving 5 bases of the junction unmatched. Germline V gene data show CDR1 as MNHNY and CDR2 as SVGAGI (reference sequence). The CDR3 length is 12 residues. The DNA for the CDR3 is TGTGCCAGCAGCCCTCGACAGGGTGAAGCTTTCTTT. It encodes CASSPRQGEAFF.

The chain recombines TRBV11-2 with TRBJ2-1, with 9 positions matching TRBD1. CDR1 and CDR2 from the germline V gene are SGHAT and FQNNGV. The trim removed 11 bases at V and 7 bases at J, leaving 18 bases unmatched. CDR3 length: 16 residues. The CDR3 loop reads CAAGEPDRGLRNEQFF. CDR3 nucleotide sequence: TGTGCCGCCGGAGAGCCGGACAGGGGCTTAAGAAATGAGCAGTTCTTC.

The V call is TRBV9, the J call TRBJ1-1; D ambiguous. CDR1 and CDR2 (germline): SGDLS, YYNGEE. V lost 4 bases to trimming and J lost 8 bases, with 15 bases between them. The CDR3 is 13 amino acids. The CDR3: CASSPQGGPEAFF. CDR3 DNA sequence: TGTGCCAGCAGCCCTCAAGGAGGGCCCGAAGCTTTCTTT.

This clone has a single count. The V and J genes are TRBV6-1 and TRBJ1-6; 7 bases map to TRBD1. J gave up 1 base and V 4 bases, and 4 bases lay outside the gene matches. This CDR3 is built from 16 residues. Germline V gives CDR1 MNHNS, CDR2 SASEGT. In DNA, the CDR3 is TGTGCCAGCAGTGGTACAGGGGATTCCTATAATTCACCCCTCCACTTT. Translating gives CASSGTGDSYNSPLHF.

V gene TRBV10-3 combines with J gene TRBJ2-3; D is undetermined. The CDR3 is made up of 15 amino acids. Germline loops: CDR1 ENHRY, CDR2 SYGVKD. Trimming cost V 1 base and J 6 bases, with 14 bases left between them. CDR3 sequence: CAISEFGSTQDTQYF. CDR3 coding DNA: TGTGCCATCAGTGAGTTTGGTAGCACCCAGGATACGCAGTATTTT.

The V call is TRBV28, the J call TRBJ1-5; D is undetermined. V shed 6 bases and J shed 0 bases, with 12 bases lying between them. CDR3 length equals 15 residues. Germline CDR1 and CDR2: MDHEN and SYDVKM. CDR3 region: CASRVREYSNQPQHF. CDR3 in DNA: TGTGCCAGCAGGGTAAGGGAATATAGCAATCAGCCCCAGCATTTT. Based on the CDR3 plus reference TRBV28 and TRBJ1-5, the full variable domain is DVKVTQSSRYLVKRTGEKVFLECVQDMDHENMFWYRQDPGLGLRLIYFSYDVKMKEKGDIPEGYSVSREKKERFSLILESASTNQTSMYLCASRVREYSNQPQHFGDGTRLSIL.

The chain employs TRBV7-6 and TRBJ2-1; weak D call: TRBD2 (6 bases). Per germline, CDR1 SGHVS and CDR2 FNYEAQ. Trimming removed 3 bases from V and 2 bases from J, with 23 bases in between. The CDR3 has 19 residues. CDR3 in DNA: TGTGCCAGCAGCTTCCTTGAAGATTTGAGGCGGGACGCCTACAATGAGCAGTTCTTC. Its translation is CASSFLEDLRRDAYNEQFF.

The chain couples TRBV9 to TRBJ2-2; 8 bases match TRBD2. In germline, CDR1 is SGDLS, CDR2 YYNGEE. The CDR3 extends over 19 amino acids. J gave up 7 bases and V 0 bases, and 17 bases lay outside the gene matches. CDR3: CASSVEGRLAGEYYGELFF. The CDR3 region has the DNA TGTGCCAGCAGCGTAGAGGGTCGGCTAGCGGGCGAGTATTACGGGGAGCTGTTTTTT.

V usage is TRBV9 and J usage is TRBJ2-3, with 10 bases lining up with TRBD2. After removal of 2 bases from V and 6 bases from J, the junction contained 3 bases not matched to a gene. This CDR3 is 14 amino acids long. Germline lookup yields CDR1 SGDLS and CDR2 YYNGEE. This CDR3 is CASSVSSGSDTQYF. The CDR3 DNA reads as TGTGCCAGCAGCGTTTCTAGCGGGAGCGATACGCAGTATTTT.

This sequence joins TRBV5-6 and TRBJ2-1; 7 bases agree with TRBD2. Losses at the gene ends were 2 bases for V and 8 bases for J; bases not matched to a gene: 4. CDR3 size: 13 residues. The germline CDR1 and CDR2 sequences are SGHDT and YYEEEE. CDR3 sequence (DNA): TGTGCCAGCAGCTTTTACCGGGGGGATGAGCAGTTCTTC. It yields the protein CASSFYRGDEQFF.

The chain has TRBV25-1 and TRBJ2-2, with TRBD1 matching over 9 bases. The junction had 9 bases not matched to a gene; V was cut back by 3 bases and J by 7 bases. Germline-derived CDR1 and CDR2 are MGHDK and SYGVNS. The CDR3 extends over 16 amino acids. CDR3: CASSDHRTGADGELFF. DNA for the CDR3: TGTGCCAGCAGTGACCACAGGACAGGGGCTGACGGGGAGCTGTTTTTT.

This rearrangement joins TRBV6-1 to TRBJ2-7; D is tentatively TRBD1 or TRBD2 (5 bases each). V gave up 6 bases and J gave up 2 bases, with 8 bases separating them. The CDR3 has 12 amino acids. Germline CDR1 MNHNS, CDR2 SASEGT. The DNA for the CDR3 is TGTGCCAGCAGAGGGGACGCCTACGAGCAGTACTTC. This translates into CASRGDAYEQYF.

As DNA, the CDR3 is TGTGCCAGCAGCTTGACTAGCGGGAGCTCCTACGAGCAGTACTTC. Encoded protein: CASSLTSGSSYEQYF. The chain has TRBV5-4 and TRBJ2-7; 11 bases are a match to TRBD2. V shed 1 base, J shed 0 bases, and the junction held 0 bases outside the gene matches. The germline gives CDR1 SGHNT, CDR2 YYREEE (reference sequence). There are 15 residues in the CDR3.

The CDR3 DNA reads as TGTGCCAGCAGCGGGGGAGTAAGCTCCTACAATGAGCAGTTCTTC. Translated, it gives CASSGGVSSYNEQFF. This chain joins TRBV7-3 and TRBJ2-1, with D perhaps being TRBD1 or TRBD2 (5 bases each). Germline V CDR1 and CDR2: SGHTA, FQGTGA. The CDR3 contains 15 residues. V was pared by 5 bases and J by 0 bases, with 11 bases between.

The chain employs TRBV7-3 and TRBJ2-2; 8 positions match TRBD2. This CDR3 is 17 amino acids long. The junction had 10 bases not matched to a gene; V was cut back by 1 base and J by 6 bases. Germline V CDR1 and CDR2: SGHTA, FQGTGA. The CDR3 is CASSLKPSGSLAGELFF. The CDR3 DNA reads TGTGCCAGCAGCTTAAAGCCCAGCGGGAGTTTGGCCGGGGAGCTGTTTTTT.

This clone was picked up one time. The chain uses TRBV4-1 and TRBJ2-7; D tentatively reads TRBD1 or TRBD2 (5 bases each). V was clipped by 2 bases and J by 6 bases, with 20 bases between them. Germline CDR1 and CDR2: MGHRA and YSYEKL. The CDR3 extends over 16 amino acids. CDR3 sequence reads: CASSQTTRDPPSEQYF. The CDR3 DNA reads as TGCGCCAGCAGCCAAACAACTCGGGACCCTCCCTCCGAGCAGTACTTC.

The gene calls are TRBV19 and TRBJ2-3, with 8 bases lining up with TRBD1. Trimming cost V 9 bases and J 6 bases; bases outside gene matches: 8. Germline V gene sequence: CDR1 LNHDA, CDR2 SQIVND (reference sequence). The length of the CDR3 is 13 residues. CDR3 residues: CASRDRPWDTQYF. CDR3 DNA: TGTGCCAGCCGGGACAGGCCCTGGGATACGCAGTATTTT.

V usage is TRBV15 and J usage is TRBJ2-2; TRBD2 agrees at 8 bases. Germline V gives CDR1 LNHNV, CDR2 YYDKDF (reference sequence). The CDR3 runs to 13 residues. V trimming: 6 bases; J trimming: 10 bases; junction bases outside the gene matches: 7. CDR3 amino acids: CATSPAGDPELFF. The CDR3 region has the DNA TGTGCCACCAGTCCAGCGGGGGACCCGGAGCTGTTTTTT.